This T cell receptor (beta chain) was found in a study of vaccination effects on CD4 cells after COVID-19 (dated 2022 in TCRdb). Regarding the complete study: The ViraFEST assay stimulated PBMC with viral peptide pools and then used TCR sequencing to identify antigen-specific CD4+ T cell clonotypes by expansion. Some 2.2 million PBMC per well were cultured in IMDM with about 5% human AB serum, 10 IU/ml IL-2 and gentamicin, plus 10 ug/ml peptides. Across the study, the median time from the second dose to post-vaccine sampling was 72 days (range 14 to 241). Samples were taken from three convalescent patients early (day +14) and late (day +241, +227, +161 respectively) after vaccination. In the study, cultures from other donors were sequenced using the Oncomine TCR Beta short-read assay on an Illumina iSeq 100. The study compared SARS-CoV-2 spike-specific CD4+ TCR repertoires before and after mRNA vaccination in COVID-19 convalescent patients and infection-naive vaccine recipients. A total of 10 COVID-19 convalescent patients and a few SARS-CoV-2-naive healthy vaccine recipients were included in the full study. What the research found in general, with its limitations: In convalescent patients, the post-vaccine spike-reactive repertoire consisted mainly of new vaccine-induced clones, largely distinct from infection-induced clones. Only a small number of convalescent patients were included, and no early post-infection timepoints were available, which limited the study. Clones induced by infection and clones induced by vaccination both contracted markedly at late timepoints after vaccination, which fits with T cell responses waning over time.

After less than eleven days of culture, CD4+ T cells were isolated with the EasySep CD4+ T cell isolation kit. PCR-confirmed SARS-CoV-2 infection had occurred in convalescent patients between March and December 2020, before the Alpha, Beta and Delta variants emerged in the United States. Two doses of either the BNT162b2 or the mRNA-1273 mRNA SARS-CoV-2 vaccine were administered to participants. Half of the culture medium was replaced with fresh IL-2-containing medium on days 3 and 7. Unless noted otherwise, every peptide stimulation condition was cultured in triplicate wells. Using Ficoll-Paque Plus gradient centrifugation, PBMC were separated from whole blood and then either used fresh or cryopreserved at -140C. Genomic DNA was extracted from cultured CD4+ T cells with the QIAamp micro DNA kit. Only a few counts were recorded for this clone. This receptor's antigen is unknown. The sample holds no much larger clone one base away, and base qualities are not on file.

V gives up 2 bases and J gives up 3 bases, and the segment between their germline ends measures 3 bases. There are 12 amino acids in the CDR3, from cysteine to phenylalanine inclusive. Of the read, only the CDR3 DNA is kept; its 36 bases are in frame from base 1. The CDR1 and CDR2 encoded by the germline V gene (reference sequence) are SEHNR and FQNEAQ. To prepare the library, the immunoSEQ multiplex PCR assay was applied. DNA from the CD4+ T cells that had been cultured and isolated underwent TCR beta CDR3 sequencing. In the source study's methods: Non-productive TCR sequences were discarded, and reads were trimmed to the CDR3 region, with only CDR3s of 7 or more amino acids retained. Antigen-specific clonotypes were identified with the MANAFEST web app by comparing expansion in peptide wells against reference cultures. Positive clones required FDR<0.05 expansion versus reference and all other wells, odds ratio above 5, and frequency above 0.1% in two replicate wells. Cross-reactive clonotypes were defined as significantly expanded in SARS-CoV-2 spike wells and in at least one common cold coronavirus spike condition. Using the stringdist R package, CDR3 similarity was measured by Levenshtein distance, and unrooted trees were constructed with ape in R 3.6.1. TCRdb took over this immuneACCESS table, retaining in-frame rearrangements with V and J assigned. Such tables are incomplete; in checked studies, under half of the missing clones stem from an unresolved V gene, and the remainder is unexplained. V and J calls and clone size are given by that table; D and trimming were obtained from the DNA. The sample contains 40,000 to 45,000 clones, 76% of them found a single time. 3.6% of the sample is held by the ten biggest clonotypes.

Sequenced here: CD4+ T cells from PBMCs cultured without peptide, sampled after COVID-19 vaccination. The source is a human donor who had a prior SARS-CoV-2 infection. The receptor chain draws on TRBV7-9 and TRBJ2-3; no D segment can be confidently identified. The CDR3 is CASSLSTDTQYF. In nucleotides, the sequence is TGTGCCAGCAGCTTATCTACAGATACGCAGTATTTT.